The subject of this entry is one TCR beta chain. What it recognizes is unknown. The PCR employed 60 Vbeta primers together with 13 Jbeta primers. The protocol was immunoSEQ multiplex PCR, while the TCRdb copy is restricted to in-frame clones and leaves out a portion. The sample has 190,000 or so clones, around four fifths seen once; the top ten hold approximately 6.5%. Although they were nominally healthy when sampled, donors likely had unrecorded immune exposures. This specimen belongs to a study of cytomegalovirus exposure and HLA in healthy donors. Study details: From donors who were HLA-typed, an early data release held around 85 million unique TCRs.

Notes on the study in general: Excluded: some indistinguishable V segments such as TRBV6-2 and TRBV6-3. High specificity and sensitivity for cytomegalovirus status were reported for the classifier.

The germline CDR1 and CDR2 sequences are LNHDA and SQIVND (reference sequence). The CDR3 extends over 16 amino acids. V shed 5 bases, J shed 0 bases, and the junction held 4 bases outside the gene matches. Material: PBMCs. This sequence was found in a woman between 45 and 60 years old in good health and CMV-seropositive. The gene calls are TRBV19 and TRBJ1-4; 9 positions agree with TRBD1. The CDR3: CASSLQGAATNEKLFF. The DNA for the CDR3 is TGTGCCAGTAGTCTACAGGGGGCTGCAACTAATGAAAAACTGTTTTTT.